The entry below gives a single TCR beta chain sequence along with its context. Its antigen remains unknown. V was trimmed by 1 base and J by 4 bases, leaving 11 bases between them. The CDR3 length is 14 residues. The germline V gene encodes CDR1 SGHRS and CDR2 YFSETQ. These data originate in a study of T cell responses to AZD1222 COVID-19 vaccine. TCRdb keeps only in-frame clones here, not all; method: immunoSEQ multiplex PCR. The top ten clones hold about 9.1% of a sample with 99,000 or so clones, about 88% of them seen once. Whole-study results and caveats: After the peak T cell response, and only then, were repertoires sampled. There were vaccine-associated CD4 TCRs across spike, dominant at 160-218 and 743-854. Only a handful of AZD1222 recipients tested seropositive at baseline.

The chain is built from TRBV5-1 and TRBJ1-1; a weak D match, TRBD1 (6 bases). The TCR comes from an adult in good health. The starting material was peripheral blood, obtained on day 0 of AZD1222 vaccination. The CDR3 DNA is TGCGCCAGCAGCTTGAAAAGGGGGGCCACTGAAGCTTTCTTT. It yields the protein CASSLKRGATEAFF.